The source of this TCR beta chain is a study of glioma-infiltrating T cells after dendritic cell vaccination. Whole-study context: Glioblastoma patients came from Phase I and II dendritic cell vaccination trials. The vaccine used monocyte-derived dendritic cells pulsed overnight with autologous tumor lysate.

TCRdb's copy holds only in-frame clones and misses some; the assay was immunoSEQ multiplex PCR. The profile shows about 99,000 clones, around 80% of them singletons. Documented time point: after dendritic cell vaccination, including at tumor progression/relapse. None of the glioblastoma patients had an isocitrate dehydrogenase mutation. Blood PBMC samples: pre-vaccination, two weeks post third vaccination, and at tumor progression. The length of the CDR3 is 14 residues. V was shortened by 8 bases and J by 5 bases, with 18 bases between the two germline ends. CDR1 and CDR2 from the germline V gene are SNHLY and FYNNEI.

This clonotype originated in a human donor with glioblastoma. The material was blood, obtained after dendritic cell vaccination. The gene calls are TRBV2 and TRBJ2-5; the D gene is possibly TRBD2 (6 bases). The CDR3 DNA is TGTGCCAGCCGACTAGATATAGTTAGGGAGACCCAGTACTTC. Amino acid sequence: CASRLDIVRETQYF.